A selection of T cell receptor beta chains follows, all from one sample in a study of blood T cell repertoires in COVID-19. TCRdb keeps only in-frame clones here, not all; method: immunoSEQ multiplex PCR. Among approximately 78,000 clones listed, roughly 90% were seen once. The sequenced sample was peripheral blood. Source of these receptors: a man over 45 with acute or convalescent COVID-19. CDR3s include the opening cysteine and the closing phenylalanine or tryptophan. A D gene is named only where the DNA matches it firmly. Clone sizes are given selectively: once, few, many, or a class where the clone is expanded.

J	size	D	V	CDR3	DNA
TRBJ2-1	.	TRBD1	TRBV6-1	CASSEVRGQGAYEQFF	TGTGCCAGCAGTGAAGTTCGTGGACAGGGGGCCTATGAGCAGTTCTTC
TRBJ2-3	.	TRBD2	TRBV9	CASSGPSGTSTDTQYF	TGTGCCAGCAGCGGACCTAGCGGTACTAGCACAGATACGCAGTATTTT
TRBJ2-3	.	.	TRBV6-5	CASSSPSSTDTQYF	TGTGCCAGCAGTTCCCCGTCTAGCACAGATACGCAGTATTTT
TRBJ1-5	.	.	TRBV5-8	CASSTQGNSNQPQHF	TGTGCCAGCAGCACGCAGGGAAATAGCAATCAGCCCCAGCATTTT
TRBJ2-7	once	.	TRBV5-6	CASSLGGTAWFEQYF	TGTGCCAGCAGCTTGGGCGGGACCGCCTGGTTCGAGCAGTACTTC
TRBJ2-7	.	TRBD2	TRBV27	CASSVLAGDPYEQYF	TGTGCCAGCAGTGTCCTAGCGGGGGACCCCTACGAGCAGTACTTC
TRBJ2-2	.	TRBD1	TRBV16	CASSQQGDTGELFF	TGTGCCAGCAGCCAACAGGGGGACACCGGGGAGCTGTTTTTT
TRBJ1-6	.	.	TRBV10-2	CASSPYMTEKDSPLHF	TGCGCCAGCAGTCCCTATATGACAGAGAAAGATTCACCCCTCCACTTT
TRBJ2-3	.	.	TRBV6-5	CASIETIRGTDTQYF	TGTGCCAGCATCGAGACTATTAGGGGCACAGATACGCAGTATTTT
TRBJ2-3	.	TRBD2	TRBV3-1/TRBV3-2	CASSSTTSGGSTDTQYF	TGTGCCAGCAGCTCAACTACTAGCGGGGGGTCCACAGATACGCAGTATTTT
TRBJ2-5	.	.	TRBV5-1	CASSLDLAEETQYF	TGCGCCAGCAGCTTGGACCTAGCTGAGGAGACCCAGTACTTC
TRBJ2-5	.	TRBD1	TRBV29-1	CSVGTGQETQYF	TGCAGCGTGGGGACAGGGCAAGAGACCCAGTACTTC
TRBJ1-1	.	.	TRBV7-8	CASSFHTEAEAFF	TGTGCCAGCAGCTTCCACACCGAGGCTGAAGCTTTCTTT
TRBJ2-2	.	.	TRBV5-1	CASSTRPGTGELFF	TGCGCCAGCAGCACGCGGCCCGGGACCGGGGAGCTGTTTTTT
TRBJ2-1	.	TRBD2	TRBV2	CASGLAGGEISYNEQFF	TGTGCCAGCGGACTAGCGGGGGGAGAGATCTCCTACAATGAGCAGTTCTTC
TRBJ2-2	.	TRBD1	TRBV19	CASRDRAKTGELFF	TGTGCCAGTAGGGACAGGGCAAAAACCGGGGAGCTGTTTTTT
TRBJ1-1	.	.	TRBV6-5	CASSYLGENTEAFF	TGTGCCAGCAGTTACCTAGGGGAGAACACTGAAGCTTTCTTT
TRBJ1-2	few	.	TRBV7-9	CASSLDGTLSYYGYTF	TGTGCCAGCAGCTTAGATGGGACACTTTCTTACTATGGCTACACCTTC
TRBJ2-7	.	.	TRBV5-1	CATNNGYEQYF	TGCGCCACCAACAATGGCTACGAGCAGTACTTC
TRBJ2-7	.	.	TRBV5-4	CASSFGHDSYEQYF	TGTGCCAGCAGCTTTGGACACGACTCCTACGAGCAGTACTTC
TRBJ2-2	.	.	TRBV28	CATTIQGNTGELFF	TGTGCCACGACAATACAGGGGAACACCGGGGAGCTGTTTTTT
TRBJ2-2	.	TRBD2	TRBV19	CASRLSGGPISTGELFF	TGTGCCAGTAGACTTAGCGGGGGCCCCATATCCACCGGGGAGCTGTTTTTT
TRBJ1-1	.	.	TRBV18	CASSPKGTTKNTEAFF	TGTGCCAGCTCACCAAAAGGGACAACAAAGAACACTGAAGCTTTCTTT
TRBJ1-2	.	.	TRBV6-5	CASRINRAGYGYTF	TGTGCCAGCAGAATTAACAGGGCGGGCTATGGCTACACCTTC
TRBJ2-3	.	.	TRBV7-6	CASSSLVGGRADTQYF	TGTGCCAGCAGCTCCCTAGTGGGGGGGCGGGCAGATACGCAGTATTTT
TRBJ2-6	.	.	TRBV4-1	CASSQDLVGSGANVLTF	TGCGCCAGCAGCCAAGATCTCGTCGGCTCTGGGGCCAACGTCCTGACTTTC
TRBJ1-2	.	TRBD1	TRBV7-9	CASSLRTGDGYTF	TGTGCCAGCAGCTTAAGAACAGGGGATGGCTACACCTTC
TRBJ2-3	.	.	TRBV5-4	CASRQSTGPFITQYF	TGTGCCAGCAGACAATCGACAGGCCCCTTTATCACGCAGTATTTT
TRBJ2-2	.	.	TRBV9	CASSVALGRELFF	TGTGCCAGCAGCGTAGCCTTGGGCCGGGAGCTGTTTTTT
TRBJ2-3	.	TRBD2	TRBV7-3	CASSRLAGVTDTQYF	TGTGCCAGCAGCCGACTAGCGGGGGTGACAGATACGCAGTATTTT
TRBJ1-2	once	.	TRBV5-5	CASSLAQGTYGYTF	TGTGCCAGCAGCCTCGCTCAGGGGACCTATGGCTACACCTTC
TRBJ1-2	.	TRBD1	TRBV6-5	CASVDRVHYGYTF	TGTGCCAGCGTGGACAGGGTGCACTATGGCTACACCTTC
TRBJ2-7	.	.	TRBV14	CASSQVQGTYEQYF	TGTGCCAGCAGCCAAGTCCAGGGAACCTACGAGCAGTACTTC
TRBJ2-1	.	.	TRBV10-1	CASSQNVDREQFF	TGCGCCAGCAGTCAGAACGTAGACAGGGAGCAGTTCTTC
TRBJ2-1	.	.	TRBV6-4	CASRRLPSAGEQFF	TGTGCCAGCAGGAGGTTACCCTCCGCGGGGGAGCAGTTCTTC
TRBJ2-1	.	TRBD2	TRBV29-1	CSVEAEPGLASYNEQFF	TGCAGCGTTGAAGCGGAACCGGGACTAGCGAGCTACAATGAGCAGTTCTTC
TRBJ2-3	.	TRBD1	TRBV11-3	CASSPQTGASTDTQYF	TGTGCCAGCAGCCCCCAGACAGGGGCGAGCACAGATACGCAGTATTTT
TRBJ2-5	.	TRBD1	TRBV7-3	CASSEQGAPQETQYF	TGTGCCAGCAGCGAACAGGGGGCGCCCCAAGAGACCCAGTACTTC
TRBJ2-7	.	TRBD1	TRBV19	CASSRTGQGTHEQYF	TGTGCCAGTAGTAGGACGGGACAGGGTACCCACGAGCAGTACTTC
TRBJ1-1	.	.	TRBV10-3	CAIRTTGTNTEAFF	TGTGCCATCAGGACGACAGGCACCAACACTGAAGCTTTCTTT
TRBJ2-5	.	TRBD1	TRBV19	CASKEDRVGETQYF	TGTGCCAGTAAGGAGGACAGGGTCGGAGAGACCCAGTACTTC
TRBJ2-3	.	TRBD2	TRBV13	CASSLGLVAGGRDTQYF	TGTGCCAGCAGCTTAGGCCTCGTAGCGGGGGGGCGCGATACGCAGTATTTT
TRBJ1-1	.	.	TRBV21-1	CANYSQGLYSGNTEAFF	TGTGCCAACTACAGCCAGGGGCTTTATTCGGGGAACACTGAAGCTTTCTTT
TRBJ2-7	once	TRBD2	TRBV7-3	CASSAGVGYEQYF	TGTGCCAGCAGCGCGGGAGTAGGTTACGAGCAGTACTTC
TRBJ1-2	.	.	TRBV5-4	CASSLEGQDYGYTF	TGTGCCAGCAGCTTGGAGGGGCAGGACTATGGCTACACCTTC
TRBJ2-5	.	TRBD2	TRBV6-5	CASSLGLDQETQYF	TGTGCCAGCAGTTTGGGACTAGACCAAGAGACCCAGTACTTC
TRBJ2-5	.	.	TRBV4-1	CASSQGGLVGETQYF	TGCGCCAGCAGCCAAGGGGGCCTAGTAGGAGAGACCCAGTACTTC
TRBJ2-2	.	TRBD2	TRBV5-1	CASSLALAGGRTGELFF	TGCGCCAGCAGCTTGGCATTAGCGGGGGGCCGGACCGGGGAGCTGTTTTTT
TRBJ2-3	.	.	TRBV12-5	CASGLVLGREADTQYF	TGTGCTAGTGGTTTGGTATTGGGCAGGGAAGCAGATACGCAGTATTTT
TRBJ1-1	.	.	TRBV3-1/TRBV3-2	CASSQTGVLTEAFF	TGTGCCAGCAGCCAAACGGGGGTCCTCACTGAAGCTTTCTTT
TRBJ1-1	.	.	TRBV7-9	CASSFGQPNTEAFF	TGTGCCAGCAGCTTCGGACAGCCGAACACTGAAGCTTTCTTT
TRBJ2-7	.	TRBD1	TRBV19	CASSEGQGAVEQYF	TGTGCCAGTAGTGAGGGACAGGGGGCCGTCGAGCAGTACTTC
TRBJ1-1	.	.	TRBV3-1/TRBV3-2	CASSAQVGNTEAFF	TGTGCCAGCAGCGCACAGGTAGGGAACACTGAAGCTTTCTTT
TRBJ2-1	.	TRBD2	TRBV3-1/TRBV3-2	CASSQVTGGPYNEQFF	TGTGCCAGCAGCCAAGTAACGGGGGGACCCTACAATGAGCAGTTCTTC
TRBJ1-4	.	TRBD1	TRBV28	CASSWTGGRNEKLFF	TGTGCCAGCAGCTGGACAGGGGGACGTAATGAAAAACTGTTTTTT
TRBJ1-5	.	.	TRBV5-6	CASSSGQTNQPQHF	TGTGCCAGCAGCTCAGGACAGACCAATCAGCCCCAGCATTTT
TRBJ2-1	.	TRBD2	TRBV10-1	CASSESIPGGFNEQFF	TGCGCCAGCAGTGAGTCGATCCCGGGGGGTTTTAATGAGCAGTTCTTC
TRBJ2-5	few	.	TRBV19	CASSIDQGAINKYF	TGTGCCAGTAGTATAGATCAAGGGGCTATAAATAAGTACTTC
TRBJ1-4	.	.	TRBV6-6	CASSYSVTGPGEKLFF	TGTGCCAGCAGTTACTCGGTCACAGGCCCAGGGGAAAAACTGTTTTTT
TRBJ1-6	.	TRBD1	TRBV5-1	CASSLAGTAESPLHF	TGCGCCAGCAGCTTGGCCGGGACAGCGGAATCACCCCTCCACTTT